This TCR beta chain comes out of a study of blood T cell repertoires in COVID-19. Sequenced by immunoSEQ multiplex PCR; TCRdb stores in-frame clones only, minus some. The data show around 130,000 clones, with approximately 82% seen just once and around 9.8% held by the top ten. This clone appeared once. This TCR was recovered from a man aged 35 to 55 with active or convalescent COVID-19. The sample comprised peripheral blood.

CDR3 region: CASSSLDRLNTGELFF. The CDR3 nucleotides are TGTGCCAGCAGCTCGCTGGACAGGTTGAACACCGGGGAGCTGTTTTTT. The chain has TRBV11-2 and TRBJ2-2; TRBD1 agrees at 7 bases. The CDR3 has 16 residues. Germline CDR1 is SGHAT and CDR2 is FQNNGV. The J segment lost 1 base and the V segment lost 4 bases, leaving 6 bases of the junction unmatched.